This T cell receptor beta chain was found in a study of beta chain features in type 1 diabetes. This clone was seen more than once but under ten times. cDNA synthesis used the whole RNA isolate, giving expressed TCRB sequences. This table comes from immunoSEQ multiplex PCR, and its TCRdb copy is limited to in-frame clones, with some not included. The data contain about 270,000 clones, 13% to 15% of them singletons. The clonotype comes from a woman aged 40 to 50 in good health. The specimen was naive CD4+ T cells from blood.

CDR3 nucleotides: TGCGCCAGCAGCTTGCGGGGGAGTGATGAGCAGTTCTTC. Translation gives CASSLRGSDEQFF. The genes are TRBV4-1 and TRBJ2-1; 7 bases are a match to TRBD2. Germline V gene sequence: CDR1 MGHRA, CDR2 YSYEKL. The CDR3 is made up of 13 amino acids. After removal of 5 bases from V and 8 bases from J, the junction contained 6 bases not matched to a gene.